This TCR beta chain was recovered during a study of cytomegalovirus exposure and HLA in healthy donors. Study conclusions and caveats: When analyzed later, a missense DCLRE1C variant was found to be linked to TCR beta V- and J-gene trimming.

The CDR3 is 14 amino acids. Trimming at V came to 4 bases and at J to 5 bases, leaving 5 bases not matched to a gene. The germline V gene encodes CDR1 LNHNV and CDR2 YYDKDF (reference sequence). The PCR employed 60 Vbeta primers together with 13 Jbeta primers. Sequencing used immunoSEQ multiplex PCR; TCRdb keeps in-frame clones, though not all of them. The profile shows almost 70,000 clones, approximately 70% of them singletons. In the case of this clone: Its specificity is unknown.

The sequence was obtained from a male donor in good health and CMV-seropositive. The chain uses TRBV15 and TRBJ1-5; 7 bases map to TRBD1. Sequenced input: PBMCs. CDR3 loop: CATSISQGDQPQHF. The CDR3 nucleotides are TGTGCCACCAGCATCAGTCAGGGGGATCAGCCCCAGCATTTT.